The 8 T cell receptor beta chains presented below share a single source sample, sequenced in a study of T cell repertoires in cytomegalovirus infection. MiXCR, run by TCRdb on the reads, gives a single entry per CDR3 protein. The table shows roughly 100,000 distinct CDR3 sequences, with about 15% occurring only once. Sequenced sample: PBMCs. All receptors derive from a human donor in good health (CMV status not recorded). Some clones in this sample may be carry-over from other donors' samples.

The chain carries TRBV10-2 and TRBJ1-1; no clear D. V was trimmed by 3 bases and J by 1 base, leaving 6 bases between them. CDR1 and CDR2 from the germline V gene are WSHSY and SAAADI. The CDR3 totals 13 residues. DNA of the CDR3: TGCGCCAGCAGTGACGCGCGGAACACTGAAGCTTTCTTT. Translation: CASSDARNTEAFF.

This clonotype has ten or more counts. The genes are TRBV7-2 and TRBJ1-1; D is unresolved. The CDR3 is made up of 14 amino acids. With 1 base removed from V and 2 bases from J, the gap between germline ends came to 8 bases. CDR1 and CDR2 from the germline V gene are SGHTA and FQGNSA. Here the CDR3 reads CASSLGGANTEAFF. CDR3 coding DNA: TGTGCCAGCAGCTTAGGGGGAGCCAACACTGAAGCTTTCTTT. Full variable domain (remainder filled in from reference TRBV7-2 and TRBJ1-1): GAGVSQSPSNKVTEKGKDVELRCDPISGHTALYWYRQSLGQGLEFLIYFQGNSAPDKSGLPSDRFSAERTGGSVSTLTIQRTQQEDSAVYLCASSLGGANTEAFFGQGTRLTVV.

With respect to this clonotype: A read error may explain this, as a much larger clone is one base away. This chain connects TRBV7-2 to TRBJ1-6; 7 positions match TRBD1. In germline, CDR1 is SGHTA, CDR2 FQGNSA. The CDR3 spans 14 residues. The CDR3 protein is CVSSPTGADSPLHF. CDR3 nucleotide sequence: TGTGTCAGCAGCCCAACAGGGGCGGACTCACCCCTCCACTTT. Full variable domain (remainder filled in from reference TRBV7-2 and TRBJ1-6): GAGVSQSPSNKVTEKGKDVELRCDPISGHTALYWYRQSLGQGLEFLIYFQGNSAPDKSGLPSDRFSAERTGGSVSTLTIQRTQQEDSAVYLCVSSPTGADSPLHFGNGTRLTVT.

This chain uses TRBV25-1 with TRBJ2-5, with D tentatively TRBD1 or TRBD2 (5 bases each). The CDR3 length is 10 residues. Trimming pared 8 bases from V and 5 bases from J, leaving 6 bases between. The germline V gene has CDR1 MGHDK and CDR2 SYGVNS. This chain's CDR3 is CASWGETQYF. The CDR3 bases are TGTGCCAGCTGGGGGGAGACCCAGTACTTC.

The table lists this clonotype with many counts. In DNA form, the CDR3 reads TGCGCCAGCAGCGGAGGGACAGGGGGAAGAGGTAATGAAAAACTGTTTTTT. This gives the protein CASSGGTGGRGNEKLFF. The chain recombines TRBV4-1 with TRBJ1-4, with TRBD1 identical over 11 bases. In germline, CDR1 is MGHRA, CDR2 YSYEKL. The V gene end was trimmed by 5 bases and the J gene end by 4 bases; junction bases not matched to a gene: 9. This CDR3 is 17 amino acids long.

This clonotype was observed a few times. CDR3 coding DNA: TGCAGTGCTACTGGGGGACTAGCGTCCTACGAGCAGTACTTC. It yields the protein CSATGGLASYEQYF. The V gene is TRBV20-1, the J gene TRBJ2-7, with 10 positions matching TRBD2. Germline trimming cut 4 bases from V and 1 base from J; bases unmatched to any gene: 4. Germline assignment: CDR1 DFQATT and CDR2 SNEGSKA (reference sequence). The CDR3 runs 14 residues.

CDR3 bases: TGCAGCGTTGAAAACCCAGACTCTGGGGCCAACGTCCTGACTTTC. This sequence encodes CSVENPDSGANVLTF. This chain links TRBV29-1 with TRBJ2-6, with D hard to call. Trimming removed 2 bases at V and 0 bases at J, with 8 bases between. The CDR3 runs 15 residues. Germline V gives CDR1 SQVTM, CDR2 ANQGSEA. The full variable domain, completed using reference TRBV29-1 and TRBJ2-6, is SAVISQKPSRDICQRGTSLTIQCQVDSQVTMMFWYRQQPGQSLTLIATANQGSEATYESGFVIDKFPISRPNLTFSTLTVSNMSPEDSSIYLCSVENPDSGANVLTFGAGSRLTVL.

The rearrangement links TRBV19 to TRBJ1-5; possible D gene TRBD1, 5 bases. Per germline, CDR1 LNHDA and CDR2 SQIVND (reference sequence). V was clipped by 7 bases and J by 0 bases, with 13 bases between them. The CDR3 consists of 15 residues. The CDR3: CASKGLRNSNQPQHF. The CDR3 bases are TGTGCCAGTAAGGGGCTCAGGAATAGCAATCAGCCCCAGCATTTT. Full variable domain (remainder filled in from reference TRBV19 and TRBJ1-5): DGGITQSPKYLFRKEGQNVTLSCEQNLNHDAMYWYRQDPGQGLRLIYYSQIVNDFQKGDIAEGYSVSREKKESFPLTVTSAQKNPTAFYLCASKGLRNSNQPQHFGDGTRLSIL.